A single sample gave rise to the 5 T cell receptor beta chains below, sequenced in a study of beta chain features in type 1 diabetes. Study-level findings and limits: Shorter TCRB CDR3s, moderately but significantly so, were found in Type 1 diabetes patients in all four CD4+ subsets.

TCRB transcripts that were expressed got sequenced, as all of the isolated RNA had been reverse transcribed. Profiling relied on immunoSEQ multiplex PCR, and the TCRdb table lists in-frame clones only, not all of them. The data show roughly 700,000 clones, with roughly 13% seen just once and approximately 0.022% held by the top ten. What these receptors recognize is not known. The sequenced sample consisted of naive CD4+ T cells from blood. These receptors were taken from a man aged 18 to 35 with type 1 diabetes.

The rearrangement joins TRBV5-4 to TRBJ1-2, with D possibly being TRBD1 (6 bases). Trimming removed 2 bases from V and 6 bases from J, with 11 bases in between. Germline V gene data show CDR1 as SGHNT and CDR2 as YYREEE (reference sequence). The CDR3 runs 13 residues. This CDR3 reads CASSFRGGDGYTF. The CDR3 nucleotides are TGTGCCAGCAGCTTTAGAGGGGGAGATGGCTACACCTTC.

This clone was counted only a few times. The chain uses TRBV9 and TRBJ2-3, with TRBD1 matching over 7 bases. V shed 4 bases and J 0 bases; nucleotides not matched to a gene: 8. The CDR3 has 16 amino acids. The germline V gene has CDR1 SGDLS and CDR2 YYNGEE. Here the CDR3 DNA reads TGTGCCAGCAGCCCTTCGACAGGGCCCAGCACAGATACGCAGTATTTT. It specifies CASSPSTGPSTDTQYF.

The rearrangement links TRBV30 to TRBJ2-1, with D uncertain. In germline, CDR1 is GTSNPN, CDR2 SVGIG (reference sequence). This CDR3 comprises 14 residues. The V and J ends lost 0 bases and 7 bases respectively, with 13 bases between them. Here the CDR3 DNA reads TGTGCCTGGAGTGTTGGCAGCCAGTCGAATGAGCAGTTCTTC. Translating it yields CAWSVGSQSNEQFF.

This clone was counted between two and nine times. This chain connects TRBV15 to TRBJ2-7; 10 nucleotides align to TRBD1. The V and J ends lost 3 bases and 4 bases, in that order; junction bases with no gene match: 6. This CDR3 has 15 amino acids. CDR1 is LNHNV and CDR2 is YYDKDF in the germline V gene (reference sequence). DNA for the CDR3: TGTGCCACCAGCAGGGACTTGGGACAGGGGTACGAGCAGTACTTC. Amino acids: CATSRDLGQGYEQYF.

This clone was detected a few times. The chain uses TRBV28 and TRBJ1-4; the D gene is possibly TRBD1 (5 bases). The CDR3 sequence is 15 residues long. The V gene's germline CDR1 is MDHEN and CDR2 SYDVKM. V was pared by 2 bases and J by 8 bases, with 15 bases between. The CDR3 region is CASSLDSHSGEKLFF. DNA for the CDR3: TGTGCCAGCAGTTTAGACAGCCACTCGGGAGAAAAACTGTTTTTT.